These T cell receptor beta chains were read from a single sample in a study of OX40 agonist ivuxolimab in advanced cancers. Assay used: immunoSEQ multiplex PCR; TCRdb lists only in-frame clones, some missing. The sample has roughly 80,000 clones, approximately 82% seen once. The material was CD4+ or CD8+ T cells sorted from blood, obtained in a trial of the OX40 agonist ivuxolimab. The source is an adult with an advanced solid tumor such as melanoma, head and neck, liver or kidney cancer. CDR3s include the opening cysteine and the closing phenylalanine or tryptophan. Fields, in order: J gene, clone size, V gene, D gene, CDR3 DNA, CDR3 protein. A D gene is named only where the DNA matches it firmly. A clone size is listed for some rows: how often the clone was seen (once, few, many), or a class if it is expanded.

J gene: TRBJ2-7
clone size: -
V gene: TRBV5-1
D gene: -
CDR3 DNA: TGCGCCAGCAGCTCAGCGGGACAGAATCTAGAGCAGTACTTC
CDR3 protein: CASSSAGQNLEQYF

J gene: TRBJ1-6
clone size: -
V gene: TRBV19
D gene: -
CDR3 DNA: TGTGCCAGTACCGTGGGACGTACGATTTTTAATTCACCCCTCCACTTT
CDR3 protein: CASTVGRTIFNSPLHF

J gene: TRBJ2-7
clone size: -
V gene: TRBV2
D gene: TRBD1
CDR3 DNA: TGTGCCAGCAGGATGACAGGGGACTCCTACGAGCAGTACTTC
CDR3 protein: CASRMTGDSYEQYF

J gene: TRBJ1-6
clone size: -
V gene: TRBV30
D gene: -
CDR3 DNA: TGTGCCTGGGCACGCGGCGTGCTCTATAATTCACCCCTCCACTTT
CDR3 protein: CAWARGVLYNSPLHF

J gene: TRBJ2-5
clone size: -
V gene: TRBV27
D gene: TRBD1
CDR3 DNA: TGTGCCAGCAGCCACGATCGCACAGGGGGTCTGGAGACCCAGTACTTC
CDR3 protein: CASSHDRTGGLETQYF

J gene: TRBJ2-5
clone size: -
V gene: TRBV11-2
D gene: -
CDR3 DNA: TGTGCCAGCAGCCTTGGACTGGAAGAGACCCAGTACTTC
CDR3 protein: CASSLGLEETQYF

J gene: TRBJ1-1
clone size: -
V gene: TRBV9
D gene: -
CDR3 DNA: TGTGCCAGCAGTCGAACGGGGACTGAAGCTTTCTTT
CDR3 protein: CASSRTGTEAFF

J gene: TRBJ1-1
clone size: few
V gene: TRBV5-1
D gene: TRBD1
CDR3 DNA: TGCGCCAGCAGCTTGGGGACAGGGGGTTCTGAAGCTTTCTTT
CDR3 protein: CASSLGTGGSEAFF

J gene: TRBJ1-2
clone size: -
V gene: TRBV7-8
D gene: -
CDR3 DNA: TGTGCCAGCAGCTTAGCCTCCTGGAGGGGCCATGGCTACACCTTC
CDR3 protein: CASSLASWRGHGYTF

J gene: TRBJ2-7
clone size: once
V gene: TRBV5-1
D gene: -
CDR3 DNA: TGCGCCAGCGCGGTTGCTACCAACTACGAGCAGTACTTC
CDR3 protein: CASAVATNYEQYF

J gene: TRBJ1-3
clone size: few
V gene: TRBV6-5
D gene: -
CDR3 DNA: TGTGCCAGCAGTAGTTCGGGCCCCCGGAGGGACACCATATATTTT
CDR3 protein: CASSSSGPRRDTIYF

J gene: TRBJ1-1
clone size: few
V gene: TRBV18
D gene: -
CDR3 DNA: TGTGCCAGCTCACCAACACCGGGGGACACTGAAGCTTTCTTT
CDR3 protein: CASSPTPGDTEAFF

J gene: TRBJ1-6
clone size: -
V gene: TRBV5-1
D gene: TRBD1
CDR3 DNA: TGCGCCAGCAGCACCGGGACAGCACAGAATTCACCCCTCCACTTT
CDR3 protein: CASSTGTAQNSPLHF

J gene: TRBJ2-7
clone size: -
V gene: TRBV18
D gene: -
CDR3 DNA: TGTGCCAGCTCACCCGGGTCAGACTACGAGCAGTACTTC
CDR3 protein: CASSPGSDYEQYF

J gene: TRBJ1-1
clone size: -
V gene: TRBV19
D gene: TRBD1
CDR3 DNA: TGTGCCAGCCGTACAGGGGACGGCTGGAACACTGAAGCTTTCTTT
CDR3 protein: CASRTGDGWNTEAFF

J gene: TRBJ1-1
clone size: few
V gene: TRBV12-5
D gene: -
CDR3 DNA: TGTGCTAGTGGTTTGGAGACGGGCACTGAAGCTTTCTTT
CDR3 protein: CASGLETGTEAFF

J gene: TRBJ2-7
clone size: -
V gene: TRBV15
D gene: -
CDR3 DNA: TGTGCCACCAGCAGACCAGGGTACGAGCAGTACTTC
CDR3 protein: CATSRPGYEQYF